The entry below describes one T cell receptor (beta chain). Its specificity is unknown. Quantitative 5'-RACE with molecular barcodes was used to make the TCR beta libraries. MiXCR was run by TCRdb on the 5' RACE reads, yielding one entry per CDR3 protein. The sample yields around 90,000 distinct CDR3 sequences, 27% seen once. V was shortened by 6 bases and J by 9 bases, with 9 bases between the two germline ends. The CDR3 has 12 amino acids. The sample belongs to a study of CD8 T cells in ankylosing spondylitis. Regarding the study as a whole: There was a TCR beta motif, made of several highly homologous variants, that appeared characteristic of ankylosing spondylitis blood.

This TCR derives from a male donor with ankylosing spondylitis or in good health (not recorded which). The sequenced sample was blood, either unsorted or a sorted T cell fraction (not recorded which). This chain links TRBV12-3 or TRBV12-4 with TRBJ1-6; D gene ambiguous. The CDR3: CASSGPGSPLHF. CDR3 sequence (DNA): TGTGCCAGCAGCGGTCCGGGTTCACCCCTCCACTTT.